This passage covers 14 T cell receptor beta chains from one sample sequenced in a study of blood T cells in healthy people across ages. Using a J-beta primer mix together with a sample-barcoded 5' primer, a second PCR was run for about 7 to 12 cycles. Using its own MiXCR run on the 5' RACE reads, TCRdb lists one record per CDR3 protein. The sample contains 890,000 or so distinct CDR3 sequences, 55% to 65% of which appear only once. The sample comprised blood. The receptors were gathered from a man aged 30 to 39 in good health.

The chain combines TRBV7-2 with TRBJ2-7; the match to TRBD1 covers 8 bases. The CDR3 sequence is 14 residues long. Per the germline V gene, CDR1 is SGHTA and CDR2 is FQGNSA. J lost 7 bases, V lost 7 bases, and 12 bases had no gene match. CDR3 sequence reads: CASTRQGSEGEQYF. Written as DNA, the CDR3 is TGTGCCAGCACCAGACAGGGGTCAGAGGGGGAGCAGTACTTC.

This clonotype was recorded at least ten times. The chain recombines TRBV12-3 or TRBV12-4 with TRBJ2-7; no firm D call. The V and J ends lost 5 bases and 2 bases respectively, with 4 bases between them. The CDR3 length is 11 residues. The CDR3, as DNA: TGTGCCAGCAGTGGAACCTACGAGCAGTACTTC. It yields the protein CASSGTYEQYF.

This rearrangement joins TRBV9 to TRBJ2-7; D possibly corresponds to TRBD2 (5 bases). V was shortened by 3 bases and J by 6 bases, with 16 bases between the two germline ends. CDR1 SGDLS and CDR2 YYNGEE come from the germline V gene. The CDR3 extends over 14 amino acids. Here the CDR3 reads CASSDAPSGSEQYF. The CDR3, as DNA: TGTGCCAGCAGCGATGCCCCCAGCGGCTCCGAGCAGTACTTC.

The rearrangement joins TRBV28 to TRBJ2-7; 9 nucleotides line up with TRBD1. TRBJ2-5 matches the DNA end more closely, so the J call is doubtful. The CDR3 runs to 15 residues. In germline, CDR1 is MDHEN, CDR2 SYDVKM. CDR3 coding DNA: TGTGCCAGCAGTCCGTCGACAGGGGGAAAAGAGACCCAGTACTTC. Translation: CASSPSTGGKETQYF.

The CDR3 is CASSYGTSQSSYEQYF. CDR3 sequence (DNA): TGTGCCAGCAGTTACGGGACTAGCCAAAGCTCCTACGAGCAGTACTTC. The rearrangement links TRBV6-5 to TRBJ2-7; 9 positions agree with TRBD2. V shed 2 bases, J shed 0 bases, and the junction held 5 bases outside the gene matches. Germline CDR1 reads MNHEY; CDR2 reads SVGAGI. There are 16 residues in the CDR3.

This clonotype was seen a few times. The V and J genes are TRBV5-5 and TRBJ2-7; D remains ambiguous. Trimming shortened V by 2 bases and J by 1 base, and 10 bases separated the two germline ends. There are 14 residues in the CDR3. The germline V gene encodes CDR1 SGHKS and CDR2 YYEKEE (reference sequence). The CDR3 spells CASSFGPVSYEQYF. The CDR3 bases are TGTGCCAGCAGCTTCGGGCCAGTTTCCTACGAGCAGTACTTC.

Remarks on this clonotype: An end of the junction differs from the germline gene, which may be a read error. This chain connects TRBV6-2 or TRBV6-3 to TRBJ2-1, with D unclear. CDR3 length equals 14 residues. Germline CDR1 MNHEY, CDR2 SVGEGT. CDR3 DNA: TGTGCCAGCAGGGTGGGTACTTCCTACAATGAGCGGTTCTTC. Residues: CASRVGTSYNERFF.

This chain connects TRBV7-2 to TRBJ2-5, with D possibly being TRBD2 (7 bases). The tail of the sequence fits TRBJ2-7 better, so the J call may be wrong. CDR1 SGHTA and CDR2 FQGNSA come from the germline V gene. The CDR3 contains 14 residues. The CDR3 protein is CASSYLGGPNEQYF. As DNA, the CDR3 is TGTGCCAGCAGCTACCTGGGGGGGCCCAACGAGCAGTACTTC.

This chain joins TRBV7-8 and TRBJ2-3; D might be TRBD2 (6 bases). The V end was cut by 5 bases, the J end by 0 bases, with 18 bases between. The germline V gene encodes CDR1 SGHVS and CDR2 FQNEAQ. The CDR3 sequence is 17 residues long. This chain's CDR3 is CASSSTRTSLSTDTQYF. The CDR3 bases are TGTGCCAGCAGCAGCACCAGAACTAGCCTGAGCACAGATACGCAGTATTTT.

The sample holds one count of this clonotype. The chain joins TRBV20-1 to TRBJ2-2; no clear D. V gave up 3 bases and J gave up 2 bases, with 16 bases separating them. The length of the CDR3 is 16 residues. Germline loops: CDR1 DFQATT, CDR2 SNEGSKA (reference sequence). The CDR3 protein is CSARGAQLINTGELFF. CDR3 DNA sequence: TGCAGTGCTAGGGGCGCTCAACTAATTAACACCGGGGAGCTGTTTTTT.

This chain connects TRBV14 to TRBJ2-1; 7 positions agree with TRBD1. J was trimmed by 3 bases and V by 5 bases; bases with no gene match: 10. The length of the CDR3 is 16 residues. The germline CDR1 and CDR2 sequences are SGHDN and FVKESK. CDR3 DNA sequence: TGTGCCAGCAGCTTAGGAACCGGGACAGTCTACAATGAGCAGTTCTTC. It yields the protein CASSLGTGTVYNEQFF. The entire variable domain, with the rest obtained from reference TRBV14 and TRBJ2-1, is as follows: EAGVTQFPSHSVIEKGQTVTLRCDPISGHDNLYWYRRVMGKEIKFLLHFVKESKQDESGMPNNRFLAERTGGTYSTLKVQPAELEDSGVYFCASSLGTGTVYNEQFFGPGTRLTVL.

The gene calls are TRBV2 and TRBJ2-1; D not resolved. Germline values: CDR1 SNHLY, CDR2 FYNNEI. Trimming took 2 bases from V and 5 from J, leaving 7 bases between them. CDR3 length: 13 amino acids. In DNA form, the CDR3 reads TGTGCCAGCAGTGAAAGGCGTGACAATGAGCAGTTCTTC. The encoded protein is CASSERRDNEQFF.

In this sample, this clonotype turned up a few times. This chain connects TRBV4-3 to TRBJ2-3; 13 nucleotides align to TRBD2. This CDR3 spans 17 amino acids. Germline loops: CDR1 LGHNA, CDR2 YSLEER. J lost 5 bases, V lost 3 bases, and 8 bases had no gene match. The CDR3 sequence is CASSHLLAGGLVDTQYF. The CDR3 bases are TGCGCCAGCAGCCACCTACTAGCGGGGGGGCTGGTAGATACGCAGTATTTT.

The genes are TRBV4-3 and TRBJ2-4, with 7 bases fitting TRBD1. Judging by the DNA end, TRBJ2-7 fits better; the J call may be wrong. This CDR3 region has 14 residues. The germline V gene encodes CDR1 LGHNA and CDR2 YSLEER. The CDR3 nucleotides read TGCGCCAGCAGCCAAGGGGCAGGGGGAAGCGAGCAGTACTTC. Translating it yields CASSQGAGGSEQYF.